In this sample, the clone carrying this TCR beta chain turned up many times. Its cognate antigen is unknown. CDR3-region Arm-PCR and iRepertoire HTBI primers produced the TCR beta libraries. Each CDR3 protein gets one entry after TCRdb re-called the multiplex PCR reads with MiXCR. The table has approximately 210,000 distinct CDR3 sequences, approximately 20% seen once. The data are from a study of regulatory T cells in long-lasting Graves disease. Study outcomes and limitations: Peripheral blood, not thyroid tissue, was the sole material studied. Public clonotype sharing was higher in persistent than newly diagnosed patients. TCR diversity was lower in persistent Graves' patients (versus newly diagnosed ones).

The sample's time point: newly diagnosed GD, antithyroid drugs for less than 3 months. The TCR library was made from RNA that had been extracted from PBMCs in TRIzol. This TCR derives from a female donor with Graves disease. The specimen comprised peripheral blood mononuclear cells (PBMCs), sampled at new diagnosis, from a patient treated with antithyroid drugs.

The CDR3 reads CASSLRGGTNTEAFF. DNA of the CDR3: TGTGCCAGCAGCTTGAGGGGCGGGACCAACACTGAAGCTTTCTTT. V is TRBV11-2 and J is TRBJ1-1, with D possibly TRBD1 on 5 matching bases. Per the germline V gene, CDR1 is SGHAT and CDR2 is FQNNGV. Trimming stripped 3 bases from V and 2 bases from J, with 13 bases between. The CDR3 contains 15 residues.